This T cell receptor beta chain is from a study of brain T cells in children with intractable seizures. The data were produced by immunoSEQ multiplex PCR, yet TCRdb's version contains in-frame clones alone and is incomplete. This table holds 80,000 or so clones, 93% found once. V was shortened by 0 bases and J by 0 bases, with 22 bases between the two germline ends. Germline V gives CDR1 GTSNPN, CDR2 SVGIG (reference sequence). CDR3 length: 19 residues. Surgery cases with the highest brain T cell transcript signatures were chosen for sequencing. Before surgery, patients took at least one anti-epileptic drug.

The receptor was isolated from a boy younger than two with tuberous sclerosis and intractable seizures. The chain combines TRBV30 with TRBJ2-3, with D tentatively TRBD1 or TRBD2 (5 bases each). The sequencing used peripheral blood, collected at surgery. CDR3 in DNA: TGTGCCTGGAGTGTATTGGGTTCCCCCAGGGACCCTAGCACAGATACGCAGTATTTT. It specifies CAWSVLGSPRDPSTDTQYF.